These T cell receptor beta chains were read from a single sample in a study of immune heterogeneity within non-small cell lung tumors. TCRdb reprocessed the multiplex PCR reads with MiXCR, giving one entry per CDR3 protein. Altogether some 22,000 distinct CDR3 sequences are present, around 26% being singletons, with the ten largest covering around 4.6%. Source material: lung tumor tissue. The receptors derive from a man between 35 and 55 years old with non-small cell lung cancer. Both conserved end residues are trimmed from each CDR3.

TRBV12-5	ASGSVISGTGHEQF
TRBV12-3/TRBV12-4	ASSLGASRNTGELF
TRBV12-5	ASGWTGLDEQY
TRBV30	AWSPSGPASEAF
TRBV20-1	SAKTGTSGYNEQF
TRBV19	ASTYLDTQY
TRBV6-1	ASLRRTGTSNTEAF
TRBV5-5	ASSLVPGSGYGYT
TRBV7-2	ASSSTSYEQY
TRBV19	ASSREASRLYNEQF
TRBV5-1	ASSYQGRQYEQY
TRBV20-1	SAHADLGTQY
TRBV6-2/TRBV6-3	ASSSQPQYILYGYT
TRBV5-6	ASSFSGTSVYEQY
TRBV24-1	ATSDPGLNGYT
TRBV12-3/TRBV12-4	ASSFLRELAKNIQY
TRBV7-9	ASSLGYQPQH
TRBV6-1	ASRISWGNEKLF
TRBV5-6	ASSTEPGLKGREQF
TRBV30	AWRPRGGYYEQY
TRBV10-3	ATRREVGNFPQY
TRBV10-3	AISERTPNTEAF
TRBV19	ASRADRASKTQY
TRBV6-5	ASSYRQGFTYNEQF
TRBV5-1	ASNIFQETQY
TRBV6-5	ASSYSIGGLKEQY
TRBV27	ASSYKVSYEQY
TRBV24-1	ATSEAGTGGSEKETQY
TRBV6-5	ASSYSPGGLLNHPQH
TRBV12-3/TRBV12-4	ASTIDRSYEQY
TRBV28	ASRLGLAGVFTGELF
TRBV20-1	SATARDRGNTIY
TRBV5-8	ASSSGTGANYGYT
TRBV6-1	ASRLTGGHTIY
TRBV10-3	ATGTRSYELY
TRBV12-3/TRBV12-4	ASSLSQGFEQPQH
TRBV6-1	ASSRQGVSGNTIY
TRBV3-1	ASSQSRTSGSVDEQF
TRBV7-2	ASSKSAVQY